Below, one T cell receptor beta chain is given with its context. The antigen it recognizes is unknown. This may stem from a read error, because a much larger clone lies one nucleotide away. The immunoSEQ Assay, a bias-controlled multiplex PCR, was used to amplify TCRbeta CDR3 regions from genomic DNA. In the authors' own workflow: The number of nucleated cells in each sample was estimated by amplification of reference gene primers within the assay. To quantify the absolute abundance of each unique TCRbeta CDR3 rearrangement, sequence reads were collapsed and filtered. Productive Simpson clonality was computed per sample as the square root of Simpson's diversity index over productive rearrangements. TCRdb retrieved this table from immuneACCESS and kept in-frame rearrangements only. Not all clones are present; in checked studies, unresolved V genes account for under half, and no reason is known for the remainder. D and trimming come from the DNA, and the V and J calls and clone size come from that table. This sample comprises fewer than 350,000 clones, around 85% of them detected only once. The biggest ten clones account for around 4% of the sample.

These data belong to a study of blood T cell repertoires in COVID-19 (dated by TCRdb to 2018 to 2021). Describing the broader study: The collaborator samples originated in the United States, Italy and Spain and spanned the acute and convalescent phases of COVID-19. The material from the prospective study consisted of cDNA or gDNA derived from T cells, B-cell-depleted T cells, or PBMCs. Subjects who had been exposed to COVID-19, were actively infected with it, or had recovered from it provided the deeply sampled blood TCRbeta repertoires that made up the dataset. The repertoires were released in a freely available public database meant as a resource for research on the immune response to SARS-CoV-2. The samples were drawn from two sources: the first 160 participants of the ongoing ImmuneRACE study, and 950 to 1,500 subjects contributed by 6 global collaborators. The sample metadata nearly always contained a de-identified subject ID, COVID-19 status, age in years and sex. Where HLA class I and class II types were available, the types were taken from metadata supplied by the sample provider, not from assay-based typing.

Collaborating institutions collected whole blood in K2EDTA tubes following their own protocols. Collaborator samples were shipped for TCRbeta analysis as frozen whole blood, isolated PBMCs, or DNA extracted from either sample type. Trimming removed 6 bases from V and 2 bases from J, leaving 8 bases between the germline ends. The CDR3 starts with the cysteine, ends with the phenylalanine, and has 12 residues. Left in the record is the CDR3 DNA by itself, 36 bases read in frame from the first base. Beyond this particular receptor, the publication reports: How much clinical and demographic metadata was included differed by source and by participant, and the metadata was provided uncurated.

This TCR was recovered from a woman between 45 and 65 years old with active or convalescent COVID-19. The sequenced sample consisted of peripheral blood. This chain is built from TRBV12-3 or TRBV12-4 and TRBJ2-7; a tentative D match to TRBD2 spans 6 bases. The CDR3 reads CASRLAAYEQYF. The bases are TGTGCCAGCAGACTAGCAGCCTACGAGCAGTACTTC.